The 9 T cell receptor beta chains listed next were all sequenced from one sample in a study of a mutant IDH1 vaccine in newly diagnosed glioma. Clones were sequenced by immunoSEQ multiplex PCR, and TCRdb holds only the in-frame ones, with some missing. The table lists 45,000 to 55,000 clones, 78% of them singletons. Documented time point: week 5, during vaccination. Topical imiquimod accompanied each vaccine dose, which consisted of 300 ug of mutant IDH1 20-mer peptide. No cognate antigen is known for these TCRs. The specimen was PBMCs, collected from a glioma patient whose treatment included an IDH1 peptide vaccine. These receptors were taken from a woman between 35 and 50 years old with glioma.

The rearrangement joins TRBV5-1 to TRBJ1-6; D may be TRBD1 (5 bases). V lost 4 bases to trimming and J lost 0 bases, with 17 bases between them. CDR1 SGHRS and CDR2 YFSETQ come from the germline V gene. The length of the CDR3 is 18 residues. CDR3 sequence: CASSPGRAMSSYNSPLHF. The CDR3 DNA reads as TGCGCCAGCAGCCCGGGACGGGCGATGAGCTCCTATAATTCACCCCTCCACTTT.

The chain couples TRBV5-3 to TRBJ2-7, with TRBD2 identical over 9 bases. TRBV5-3 is identified as an open reading frame with a role that is uncertain. Trimming took 1 base from V and 5 from J; bases not matched to a gene: 7. The CDR3 has 15 amino acids. The CDR3 DNA sequence: TGTGCCAGAAGCTTGACCGCGGGGGGGCCGGACGAGCAGTACTTC. It specifies CARSLTAGGPDEQYF.

This clone is medium-sized (0.01 to 0.1%). The chain recombines TRBV29-1 with TRBJ2-2; unclear D gene. Germline loops: CDR1 SQVTM, CDR2 ANQGSEA. V lost 1 base and J 1 base, leaving 13 bases between the germline ends. This CDR3 is built from 16 residues. The CDR3 loop reads CSVEAWGPLNTGELFF. In DNA form, the CDR3 reads TGCAGCGTTGAAGCATGGGGTCCCCTGAACACCGGGGAGCTGTTTTTT.

CDR3 sequence: CASSLGVSYEQYF. CDR3 bases: TGTGCCAGCTCCCTTGGGGTCTCCTACGAGCAGTACTTC. V gene TRBV11-3 combines with J gene TRBJ2-7; D ambiguous. The V end was cut by 8 bases, the J end by 0 bases, with 11 bases between. This CDR3 spans 13 amino acids. Looked up from germline, CDR1 is SGHNT and CDR2 is YENEEA.

As DNA, the CDR3 is TGTGCCACGCGGGACAGCGTTTACACTGAAGCTTTCTTT. It encodes CATRDSVYTEAFF. This chain uses TRBV19 with TRBJ1-1; 7 positions agree with TRBD1. The V gene end was trimmed by 10 bases and the J gene end by 3 bases; junction bases not matched to a gene: 8. Germline assignment: CDR1 LNHDA and CDR2 SQIVND (reference sequence). CDR3 length: 13 amino acids.

The CDR3 protein is CASSSDNTPYEQYF. CDR3 coding DNA: TGTGCCAGCAGCTCCGACAACACACCCTACGAGCAGTACTTC. The V call is TRBV5-6, the J call TRBJ2-7; D is unclear. Trimming took 3 bases from V and 2 from J, leaving 12 bases between them. The CDR3 extends over 14 amino acids. The germline CDR1 and CDR2 sequences are SGHDT and YYEEEE. The entire variable domain, with the rest obtained from reference TRBV5-6 and TRBJ2-7, is as follows: DAGVTQSPTHLIKTRGQQVTLRCSPKSGHDTVSWYQQALGQGPQFIFQYYEEEERQRGNFPDRFSGHQFPNYSSELNVNALLLGDSALYLCASSSDNTPYEQYFGPGTRLTVT.

This chain links TRBV13 with TRBJ2-7, with 7 bases aligning to TRBD1. V shed 5 bases, J shed 3 bases, and the junction held 13 bases outside the gene matches. Germline loops: CDR1 PRHDT, CDR2 FYEKMQ (reference sequence). The CDR3 contains 16 residues. The CDR3 DNA is TGTGCCAGCAGCGGCGGAACAGGGGCCCCTAGCTACGAGCAGTACTTC. Encoded protein: CASSGGTGAPSYEQYF.

The chain is built from TRBV27 and TRBJ1-5; 7 nucleotides agree with TRBD1. The CDR3 runs to 18 residues. Germline trimming cut 1 base from V and 0 bases from J; bases unmatched to any gene: 9. Germline V gene lookup returns CDR1 MNHEY and CDR2 SMNVEV (reference sequence). The CDR3 nucleotides read TGTGCCAGCAGTTTATTCGGGACAGCGATTTATAGCAATCAGCCCCAGCATTTT. This gives the protein CASSLFGTAIYSNQPQHF.

This CDR3 reads CASSRPYGGGGQGNTGELFF. CDR3 sequence (DNA): TGTGCCAGCAGCCGTCCCTACGGTGGAGGGGGACAGGGAAACACCGGGGAGCTGTTTTTT. This chain joins TRBV5-4 and TRBJ2-2, with TRBD1 matching over 9 bases. Per the germline V gene, CDR1 is SGHNT and CDR2 is YYREEE (reference sequence). Unmatched junction bases numbered 18, after V lost 4 bases and J lost 2 bases. The CDR3 runs 20 residues.